This T cell receptor beta chain was sequenced for a study of shared T cell receptors in the human thymus. The CDR3 loop spans 15 amino acids. Trimming left V 5 bases short and J 1 base short, with 12 bases between. Germline CDR1 and CDR2: MDHEN and SYDVKM. Method: immunoSEQ multiplex PCR; TCRdb's copy keeps in-frame clones and lacks some. The sample lists hundreds of thousands of clones, approximately 78% seen once, with around 0.013% in the top ten. A further study also used this sample, focusing on human thymus T cells. That report notes: Healthy Finnish infants undergoing corrective surgery for congenital heart defects were used as donors. Thymus pieces cut out during corrective heart surgery were the tissue that was used. Biased V and J segment usage appeared in thymus and peripheral blood. Reports from related research described highly overlapping thymic repertoires among unrelated individuals.

This clonotype was obtained from a boy under two years old with a congenital heart defect. The chain carries TRBV28 and TRBJ2-4; maybe TRBD2 (7 bases). The sequenced material came from thymocytes. CDR3 protein: CASSVRGAAKNIQYF. In nucleotides, the CDR3 is TGTGCCAGCAGTGTTCGGGGGGCGGCCAAAAACATTCAGTACTTC.